The rows below give T cell receptor beta chains drawn from one sample of a study of CD4 T cells in relation to SARS-CoV-2 and coronaviruses. TCRdb's table, derived via immunoSEQ multiplex PCR, lists solely in-frame clones and lacks some. The table includes roughly 29,000 clones, around 84% detected once. Their antigen targets remain unknown. The sequencing sample was made of CD4+ T cells from PBMCs, cultured in vitro. The receptors come from a human donor in good health. The CDR3 runs from the conserved cysteine through the conserved F or W. A D gene is named only where the DNA matches it firmly. Clone size appears in some rows only: once, few, many, or a class for an expanded clone.

d_call cdr3_length j_call v_call clone_size cdr3_aa cdr3_nt
- 14 TRBJ1-1 TRBV6-5 - CASSDEGRRTEAFF TGTGCCAGCAGCGACGAAGGGAGGAGGACTGAAGCTTTCTTT
TRBD1 16 TRBJ2-3 TRBV5-1 once CASSVIKPTGLDTQYF TGCGCCAGCAGCGTAATTAAACCGACAGGGCTAGATACGCAGTATTTT
TRBD2 14 TRBJ2-7 TRBV2 - CASTLAGGLNEQYF TGTGCCAGCACCCTAGCGGGGGGGCTCAACGAGCAGTACTTC
TRBD2 17 TRBJ2-5 TRBV7-9 - CASSLGLAGASQETQYF TGTGCCAGCAGCTTGGGACTAGCGGGGGCCTCCCAAGAGACCCAGTACTTC
- 14 TRBJ1-3 TRBV5-1 - CASSFGQVGDTIYF TGCGCCAGCAGCTTCGGGCAGGTCGGGGACACCATATATTTT
- 16 TRBJ2-4 TRBV3-1/TRBV3-2 - CASSAPRGAAENIQYF TGTGCCAGCAGCGCACCCCGGGGGGCAGCTGAAAACATTCAGTACTTC
- 14 TRBJ1-1 TRBV19 - CASSIAREGTEAFF TGTGCCAGTAGTATAGCCCGGGAGGGCACTGAAGCTTTCTTT
TRBD2 14 TRBJ2-3 TRBV18 - CASSLTSGTDTQYF TGTGCCAGCTCACTAACTAGCGGCACAGATACGCAGTATTTT
TRBD1 14 TRBJ2-7 TRBV10-3 - CAIMRDRGELEQYF TGTGCCATCATGAGGGACAGGGGGGAGCTGGAGCAGTACTTC
- 13 TRBJ2-1 TRBV5-6 - CASTLSYYNEQFF TGTGCCAGCACCCTGTCCTACTACAATGAGCAGTTCTTC
TRBD2 16 TRBJ2-2 TRBV5-1 - CASSLTSGIDTGELFF TGCGCCAGCAGCTTAACTAGCGGGATCGACACCGGGGAGCTGTTTTTT
TRBD1 15 TRBJ1-2 TRBV7-9 - CASSLAGQGGYGYTF TGTGCCAGCAGCTTAGCAGGACAGGGTGGCTATGGCTACACCTTC
TRBD1 15 TRBJ1-2 TRBV6-5 - CASSKDRGSLYGYTF TGTGCCAGCAGTAAGGACAGGGGTTCCCTATATGGCTACACCTTC
- 14 TRBJ1-1 TRBV6-2/TRBV6-3 once CASSYEGRNTEAFF TGTGCCAGCAGTTACGAGGGGCGGAACACTGAAGCTTTCTTT
- 18 TRBJ2-2 TRBV9 - CASSVESLLVTHTGELFF TGTGCCAGCAGCGTAGAATCCCTGCTAGTTACCCACACCGGGGAGCTGTTTTTT
TRBD2 15 TRBJ2-1 TRBV14 - CASSQGGLAVNEQFF TGTGCCAGCAGCCAAGGGGGACTAGCGGTCAATGAGCAGTTCTTC
TRBD1 13 TRBJ1-1 TRBV3-1/TRBV3-2 - CASSHPGGAEAFF TGTGCCAGCAGCCACCCAGGGGGGGCTGAAGCTTTCTTT
- 14 TRBJ2-7 TRBV10-1 once CASSESGRTYEQYF TGCGCCAGCAGTGAGTCGGGCAGGACCTACGAGCAGTACTTC
- 15 TRBJ2-7 TRBV7-9 - CASSPPNTRGNEQYF TGTGCCAGCAGCCCCCCTAATACGCGCGGTAACGAGCAGTACTTC
TRBD2 17 TRBJ2-1 TRBV9 - CASSVGVSGSLRNEQFF TGTGCCAGCAGCGTAGGGGTTAGCGGGAGTCTGAGGAATGAGCAGTTCTTC
- 17 TRBJ2-5 TRBV9 once CASSVGRSGLGGETQYF TGTGCCAGCAGCGTAGGTAGGAGCGGCTTGGGCGGAGAGACCCAGTACTTC
- 14 TRBJ2-7 TRBV5-1 - CASSVTGSSYEQYF TGCGCCAGCAGCGTCACAGGATCCTCCTACGAGCAGTACTTC
- 16 TRBJ2-1 TRBV3-1/TRBV3-2 few CASSAPGGLGINEQFF TGTGCCAGCAGCGCACCGGGGGGCCTGGGAATCAATGAGCAGTTCTTC
- 15 TRBJ1-2 TRBV6-5 - CASTWAERPYYGYTF TGTGCCAGCACCTGGGCAGAACGACCTTACTATGGCTACACCTTC